The 16 T cell receptor beta chains below all came from one sample that was sequenced in a study of blood T cell repertoires in COVID-19. TCRdb's copy holds only in-frame clones and misses some; the assay was immunoSEQ multiplex PCR. The sample has about 480,000 clones, 70% to 90% seen once. Sequenced material: PBMCs or T cells enriched from blood (not recorded which). These TCRs come from a woman in her 40s who had recovered from COVID-19.

In its sample, this clone was seen once. The chain combines TRBV27 with TRBJ2-7; D is uncertain. The V and J ends lost 6 bases and 5 bases respectively, with 11 bases between them. The CDR3 totals 12 residues. Germline V gives CDR1 MNHEY, CDR2 SMNVEV (reference sequence). CDR3 residues: CASRRSTHEQYF. CDR3 sequence (DNA): TGTGCCAGCAGGAGGAGTACGCACGAGCAGTACTTC.

The chain combines TRBV15 with TRBJ2-7; TRBD1 is a possible D gene (7 bases). The ends were cut back, 4 bases at V and 1 base at J, with 14 bases in the middle. This CDR3 has 15 residues. Germline CDR1 reads LNHNV; CDR2 reads YYDKDF (reference sequence). This chain's CDR3 is CATSTRRGASYEQYF. The CDR3 coding sequence is TGTGCCACCAGCACCCGCAGGGGGGCTTCCTACGAGCAGTACTTC.

The gene calls are TRBV5-1 and TRBJ2-7, with D possibly matching TRBD2 (6 bases). The CDR3 extends over 14 amino acids. V was cut by 0 bases and J by 5 bases, with 12 bases left in between. The germline V gene has CDR1 SGHRS and CDR2 YFSETQ. CDR3 DNA sequence: TGCGCCAGCAGCTTGGACGGCGGGACGGACGAGCAGTACTTC. The encoded protein is CASSLDGGTDEQYF.

This clone has just a few counts. The chain uses TRBV2 and TRBJ2-2; 9 bases map to TRBD2. Germline assignment: CDR1 SNHLY and CDR2 FYNNEI. The length of the CDR3 is 15 residues. Unmatched junction bases numbered 1, after V lost 3 bases and J lost 2 bases. Written as DNA, the CDR3 is TGTGCCAGCAGTGAGACTAGCGGAAACACCGGGGAGCTGTTTTTT. As protein: CASSETSGNTGELFF.

The chain is built from TRBV7-9 and TRBJ1-3, with 7 positions matching TRBD1. Germline trimming cut 6 bases from V and 8 bases from J; bases unmatched to any gene: 7. Germline V gives CDR1 SEHNR, CDR2 FQNEAQ (reference sequence). The CDR3 spans 13 residues. CDR3 loop: CASRTGTDHTIYF. The CDR3 DNA reads as TGTGCCAGCAGGACCGGGACAGACCACACCATATATTTT.

The V and J genes are TRBV28 and TRBJ2-1, with TRBD1 matching over 8 bases. Trimming removed 6 bases from V and 1 base from J; junction bases left unmatched: 8. Germline assignment: CDR1 MDHEN and CDR2 SYDVKM. This CDR3 has 16 amino acids. The CDR3 sequence: CASRLLGTGSYNEQFF. The CDR3 DNA follows: TGTGCCAGCAGACTGTTAGGGACAGGTTCCTACAATGAGCAGTTCTTC. The full variable domain, rest sourced from reference TRBV28 and TRBJ2-1, is DVKVTQSSRYLVKRTGEKVFLECVQDMDHENMFWYRQDPGLGLRLIYFSYDVKMKEKGDIPEGYSVSREKKERFSLILESASTNQTSMYLCASRLLGTGSYNEQFFGPGTRLTVL.

This chain uses TRBV7-8 with TRBJ2-7, with 9 bases identical to TRBD1. With 4 bases clipped from V and 2 bases from J, the junction kept 3 bases outside the gene matches. There are 14 residues in the CDR3. The germline CDR1 and CDR2 sequences are SGHVS and FQNEAQ. The CDR3 DNA reads as TGTGCCAGCAGCTCTCGGACAGGGGCCTACGAGCAGTACTTC. This gives the protein CASSSRTGAYEQYF.

The chain carries TRBV25-1 and TRBJ1-6; 7 positions agree with TRBD1. Germline values: CDR1 MGHDK, CDR2 SYGVNS. The V gene end was trimmed by 8 bases and the J gene end by 8 bases; junction bases not matched to a gene: 6. This CDR3 comprises 13 residues. The CDR3 DNA is TGTGCCAGCGGGAAGGGGGCTTATTCACCCCTCCACTTT. Translated, it gives CASGKGAYSPLHF.

This chain links TRBV4-3 with TRBJ2-5; tentatively, D is TRBD1 (5 bases). The CDR3 is 13 amino acids. Germline CDR1 LGHNA, CDR2 YSLEER. With 0 bases removed from V and 4 bases from J, the gap between germline ends came to 6 bases. CDR3 amino acids: CASSQERGETQYF. CDR3 nucleotides: TGCGCCAGCAGCCAAGAAAGGGGAGAGACCCAGTACTTC.

In its sample, this clone was seen once. The chain uses TRBV6-5 and TRBJ2-3, with 10 bases fitting TRBD2. This CDR3 has 13 amino acids. Germline trimming cut 7 bases from V and 3 bases from J; bases unmatched to any gene: 1. Germline assignment: CDR1 MNHEY and CDR2 SVGAGI. The CDR3 loop reads CASTSGSTDTQYF. For the CDR3, the DNA is TGTGCCAGCACTAGCGGGAGTACAGATACGCAGTATTTT.

The V call is TRBV5-6, the J call TRBJ1-2, with 8 bases aligning to TRBD1. Germline CDR1 SGHDT, CDR2 YYEEEE. V shed 4 bases, J shed 5 bases, and the junction held 7 bases outside the gene matches. The CDR3 is made up of 14 amino acids. The CDR3 spells CASSRTGSIYGYTF. The CDR3 DNA reads as TGTGCCAGCAGCCGGACAGGGTCGATATATGGCTACACCTTC.

The V gene is TRBV16, the J gene TRBJ1-2; 9 bases line up with TRBD1. Germline CDR1 and CDR2: KGHSY and FQNENV. This CDR3 spans 13 amino acids. V gave up 2 bases and J gave up 8 bases; unmatched junction bases: 3. The CDR3 protein is CASSQGTGKGYTF. CDR3 DNA: TGTGCCAGCAGCCAAGGGACAGGGAAAGGCTACACCTTC.

The chain carries TRBV5-1 and TRBJ2-1; the match to TRBD1 covers 7 bases. Trimming cost V 1 base and J 1 base; bases outside gene matches: 2. The CDR3 loop spans 15 amino acids. In germline, CDR1 is SGHRS, CDR2 YFSETQ. CDR3 in DNA: TGCGCCAGCAGCTTGAGGACAGGTTCCTACAATGAGCAGTTCTTC. Its protein is CASSLRTGSYNEQFF.

The genes are TRBV11-2 and TRBJ1-2; unclear D gene. V lost 1 base and J 0 bases, leaving 9 bases between the germline ends. Germline loops: CDR1 SGHAT, CDR2 FQNNGV. The CDR3 totals 15 residues. CDR3 loop: CASSLAESANYGYTF. Written as DNA, the CDR3 is TGTGCCAGCAGCTTAGCGGAGTCCGCTAACTATGGCTACACCTTC.

The CDR3 spells CASSPGQERGTQYF. In DNA, the CDR3 is TGTGCCAGCAGTCCAGGACAGGAACGCGGGACCCAGTACTTC. This chain uses TRBV28 with TRBJ2-5; 7 bases agree with TRBD1. This CDR3 is 14 amino acids long. The junction had 10 bases not matched to a gene; V was cut back by 5 bases and J by 7 bases. The germline V gene encodes CDR1 MDHEN and CDR2 SYDVKM.

The rearrangement uses TRBV7-9 and TRBJ1-2; the D gene is possibly TRBD1 (6 bases). The CDR3 totals 13 residues. Between the trimmed V and J ends, which lost 4 bases and 8 bases, there was a span of 14 bases. In germline, CDR1 is SEHNR, CDR2 FQNEAQ (reference sequence). The CDR3: CASSSGHTGGYTF. The CDR3 coding sequence is TGTGCCAGCAGCTCGGGACACACGGGGGGCTACACCTTC.